This TCR beta chain was sequenced during a study of T cell repertoires in cytomegalovirus infection. A single record per CDR3 protein comes from TCRdb applying MiXCR to the reads. The profile covers about 130,000 distinct CDR3 sequences, with about 24% appearing a single time and about 37% taken by the ten largest. As for this clonotype: Its antigen is not known.

V lost 6 bases and J lost 5; bases outside the gene matches: 26. Germline CDR1 LNHDA, CDR2 SQIVND (reference sequence). This CDR3 comprises 20 residues. The material sequenced was PBMCs, sequenced either directly or after in vitro stimulation (not recorded which). This clonotype was obtained from a human donor in good health (CMV status not recorded). Some clones in this sample may be carry-over from other donors' samples. The chain uses TRBV19 and TRBJ2-3; 7 bases line up with TRBD1. The CDR3: CASSLLPPGQFSPEGDTQYF. DNA for the CDR3: TGTGCCAGTAGCCTTCTCCCCCCGGGACAGTTCTCGCCAGAGGGAGATACGCAGTATTTT.